One sample yielded the 8 T cell receptor beta chains listed below, sequenced in a study of CD8 T cells in ankylosing spondylitis. TCRdb re-derived calls from the 5' RACE reads in MiXCR, one entry per CDR3 protein. In the table there are about 160,000 distinct CDR3 sequences, 40% to 50% of which are singletons. The sequenced sample was synovial fluid, either unsorted or a sorted T cell fraction (not recorded which). The receptors stem from a male donor with ankylosing spondylitis.

In its sample, this clonotype was seen a few times. The J gene is TRBJ2-1, the V gene TRBV24-1; D is unclear. Germline-derived CDR1 and CDR2 are KGHDR and SFDVKD. Trimming removed 4 bases at V and 2 bases at J, with 14 bases between. The CDR3 consists of 16 residues. The CDR3 loop is CATSEKNSLAYNEQFF. CDR3 sequence (DNA): TGTGCCACCAGTGAAAAAAACAGTCTCGCCTACAATGAGCAGTTCTTC.

The genes are TRBV24-1 and TRBJ1-6, with TRBD1 as a possible D gene (6 bases). The CDR3 has 20 residues. Deletions cut 2 bases from V and 0 bases from J, with 19 bases between. Germline-derived CDR1 and CDR2 are KGHDR and SFDVKD. The CDR3 DNA reads TGTGCCACCAGTGATTCACGGGACATACCTTCGAGCTCCTATAATTCACCCCTCCACTTT. Residues: CATSDSRDIPSSSYNSPLHF.

The chain links TRBV2 to TRBJ2-3, with a tentative D call TRBD1 (6 bases). This CDR3 is 15 amino acids long. V was cut by 8 bases and J by 5 bases, with 20 bases left in between. In germline, CDR1 is SNHLY, CDR2 FYNNEI. CDR3 sequence reads: CASRKWQGMKDTQYF. The DNA of the CDR3 is TGTGCCAGCCGGAAGTGGCAGGGGATGAAAGATACGCAGTATTTT.

This chain links TRBV27 with TRBJ2-3; 12 bases map to TRBD2. This CDR3 has 19 residues. Losses at the gene ends were 5 bases for V and 1 base for J; bases not matched to a gene: 13. The V gene's germline CDR1 is MNHEY and CDR2 SMNVEV (reference sequence). CDR3 sequence (DNA): TGTGCCAGCAGTCCCCCTAGCGGGAGGGCCGAATGGGGCACAGATACGCAGTATTTT. Translated: CASSPPSGRAEWGTDTQYF.

This rearrangement joins TRBV7-9 to TRBJ1-3; D not certain. CDR1 and CDR2 (germline): SEHNR, FQNEAQ (reference sequence). The ends were cut back, 3 bases at V and 4 bases at J, with 4 bases in the middle. CDR3 length: 12 amino acids. The CDR3 here is CASSLAGNTIYF. CDR3 DNA sequence: TGTGCCAGCAGCTTGGCCGGAAACACCATATATTTT.

The chain combines TRBV19 with TRBJ1-5; no firm D call. Germline V gene data show CDR1 as LNHDA and CDR2 as SQIVND (reference sequence). The CDR3 contains 13 residues. Trimming left V 5 bases short and J 0 bases short, with 5 bases between. DNA of the CDR3: TGTGCCAGTAGTCTCGATAGCAATCAGCCCCAGCATTTT. This translates into CASSLDSNQPQHF.

The sample holds many counts of this clonotype. V usage is TRBV5-1 and J usage is TRBJ1-2; TRBD1 agrees at 8 bases. The junction had 9 bases not matched to a gene; V was cut back by 4 bases and J by 4 bases. The germline gives CDR1 SGHRS, CDR2 YFSETQ. The CDR3 sequence is 15 residues long. The CDR3 DNA is TGCGCCAGCAGCACCGCAGGGGGCGGAGGCTATGGCTACACCTTC. Its protein is CASSTAGGGGYGYTF.

This clonotype has more than one count but fewer than ten. V and J are TRBV5-1 and TRBJ2-1; the match to TRBD2 covers 10 bases. The CDR3 is made up of 13 amino acids. Germline V gene data show CDR1 as SGHRS and CDR2 as YFSETQ. The junction had 1 base not matched to a gene; V was cut back by 1 base and J by 9 bases. CDR3 loop: CASSLTSGIEQFF. CDR3 coding DNA: TGCGCCAGCAGCTTGACTAGCGGGATTGAGCAGTTCTTC.